Listed below are T cell receptor beta chains from one sample, sequenced in a study of blood T cell repertoires in COVID-19. Profiling relied on immunoSEQ multiplex PCR, and the TCRdb table lists in-frame clones only, not all of them. The sample has around 300,000 clones; 85% are singletons. Sequenced sample: PBMCs or T cells enriched from blood (not recorded which). These receptors all stem from a woman between 45 and 60 years old who had recovered from COVID-19. Both conserved end residues are part of each CDR3. The order of the fields is clone size, D gene, V gene, J gene, CDR3 protein, CDR3 DNA. A D gene is named only where the DNA matches it firmly. For some rows the clone size is stated as once, few or many, or as a class when expanded; others skip it.

clone_size: -
d_call: TRBD1
v_call: TRBV4-3
j_call: TRBJ1-6
cdr3_aa: CASSLRTGDNSPLHF
cdr3_nt: TGCGCCAGCAGCCTCCGGACAGGGGATAATTCACCCCTCCACTTT

clone_size: once
d_call: -
v_call: TRBV19
j_call: TRBJ1-6
cdr3_aa: CASSIGDRTRSSYNSPLHF
cdr3_nt: TGTGCCAGTAGTATCGGCGACAGGACAAGGAGCTCCTATAATTCACCCCTCCACTTT

clone_size: few
d_call: -
v_call: TRBV12-3/TRBV12-4
j_call: TRBJ1-3
cdr3_aa: CASNQDSGNTIYF
cdr3_nt: TGTGCCAGCAACCAGGACTCTGGAAACACCATATATTTT

clone_size: -
d_call: -
v_call: TRBV28
j_call: TRBJ1-5
cdr3_aa: CASSVAGGAQPQHF
cdr3_nt: TGTGCCAGCAGCGTAGCGGGAGGGGCCCAGCCCCAGCATTTT

clone_size: -
d_call: TRBD1
v_call: TRBV3-1/TRBV3-2
j_call: TRBJ2-7
cdr3_aa: CASSPRDRGLYEQYF
cdr3_nt: TGTGCCAGCAGCCCCCGGGACAGGGGGCTCTACGAGCAGTACTTC

clone_size: -
d_call: -
v_call: TRBV29-1
j_call: TRBJ2-7
cdr3_aa: CSVGGLGSWEQYF
cdr3_nt: TGCAGCGTTGGGGGGCTGGGCTCCTGGGAGCAGTACTTC

clone_size: few
d_call: -
v_call: TRBV29-1
j_call: TRBJ1-5
cdr3_aa: CSVVLRGIGQPQHF
cdr3_nt: TGCAGCGTTGTTTTAAGGGGTATCGGACAGCCCCAGCATTTT

clone_size: -
d_call: -
v_call: TRBV7-8
j_call: TRBJ1-2
cdr3_aa: CASSRLRGYGYTF
cdr3_nt: TGTGCCAGCAGCCGACTCAGGGGATATGGCTACACCTTC

clone_size: many
d_call: TRBD2
v_call: TRBV5-4
j_call: TRBJ2-7
cdr3_aa: CASSPGLARGEQYF
cdr3_nt: TGTGCCAGCAGCCCGGGACTAGCCCGGGGAGAGCAGTACTTC

clone_size: -
d_call: -
v_call: TRBV27
j_call: TRBJ1-4
cdr3_aa: CASRLQGKEKLFF
cdr3_nt: TGTGCCAGCCGATTACAGGGAAAGGAAAAACTGTTTTTT

clone_size: -
d_call: -
v_call: TRBV5-4
j_call: TRBJ1-2
cdr3_aa: CASSLGGAYGYTF
cdr3_nt: TGTGCCAGCAGCTTGGGGGGCGCCTATGGCTACACCTTC

clone_size: -
d_call: TRBD1
v_call: TRBV27
j_call: TRBJ2-1
cdr3_aa: CASSGTGGYNEQFF
cdr3_nt: TGTGCCAGCAGCGGGACAGGGGGCTACAATGAGCAGTTCTTC

clone_size: -
d_call: -
v_call: TRBV11-2
j_call: TRBJ2-1
cdr3_aa: CASGLSSYNEQFF
cdr3_nt: TGTGCCAGCGGACTTAGCTCCTACAATGAGCAGTTCTTC

clone_size: -
d_call: TRBD2
v_call: TRBV30
j_call: TRBJ2-3
cdr3_aa: CAWSTGTSGTDTQYF
cdr3_nt: TGTGCCTGGAGCACCGGGACTAGCGGCACAGATACGCAGTATTTT

clone_size: -
d_call: -
v_call: TRBV2
j_call: TRBJ1-4
cdr3_aa: CASSQAPNEKLFF
cdr3_nt: TGTGCCAGCAGCCAGGCTCCTAATGAAAAACTGTTTTTT

clone_size: -
d_call: TRBD1
v_call: TRBV5-1
j_call: TRBJ2-7
cdr3_aa: CASSLQGQLAYEQYF
cdr3_nt: TGCGCCAGCAGCTTGCAGGGACAGTTAGCCTACGAGCAGTACTTC

clone_size: few
d_call: -
v_call: TRBV15
j_call: TRBJ1-1
cdr3_aa: CATSRRGGEAEAFF
cdr3_nt: TGTGCCACCAGCAGACGAGGGGGTGAGGCTGAAGCTTTCTTT

clone_size: -
d_call: -
v_call: TRBV5-6
j_call: TRBJ1-3
cdr3_aa: CASSLAGISGNTIYF
cdr3_nt: TGTGCCAGCAGCTTGGCCGGGATCTCTGGAAACACCATATATTTT

clone_size: once
d_call: -
v_call: TRBV11-3
j_call: TRBJ2-3
cdr3_aa: CASSSLGGGTDTQYF
cdr3_nt: TGTGCCAGCTCATCTTTGGGGGGAGGTACAGATACGCAGTATTTT

clone_size: -
d_call: TRBD2
v_call: TRBV5-1
j_call: TRBJ2-7
cdr3_aa: CASGPGQGGIEQYF
cdr3_nt: TGCGCCAGCGGTCCTGGCCAGGGAGGGATCGAGCAGTACTTC

clone_size: -
d_call: TRBD1
v_call: TRBV2
j_call: TRBJ1-5
cdr3_aa: CATNERDRGSNQPQHF
cdr3_nt: TGTGCCACCAACGAGCGGGACAGGGGTAGCAATCAGCCCCAGCATTTT

clone_size: -
d_call: TRBD1
v_call: TRBV28
j_call: TRBJ1-1
cdr3_aa: CASSLYSGQGNTEAFF
cdr3_nt: TGTGCCAGCAGTTTATATTCCGGACAGGGAAACACTGAAGCTTTCTTT

clone_size: once
d_call: -
v_call: TRBV4-2
j_call: TRBJ2-1
cdr3_aa: CASSQDQDRTEQFF
cdr3_nt: TGTGCCAGCAGCCAAGATCAGGATAGAACTGAGCAGTTCTTC

clone_size: -
d_call: TRBD1
v_call: TRBV15
j_call: TRBJ1-1
cdr3_aa: CATSIKTGANTEAFF
cdr3_nt: TGTGCCACCAGCATAAAGACAGGGGCGAACACTGAAGCTTTCTTT

clone_size: -
d_call: TRBD2
v_call: TRBV7-2
j_call: TRBJ2-1
cdr3_aa: CASSSRTSGGRLEQFF
cdr3_nt: TGTGCCAGCAGCTCCAGGACTAGCGGGGGACGGTTAGAGCAGTTCTTC

clone_size: -
d_call: -
v_call: TRBV29-1
j_call: TRBJ2-7
cdr3_aa: CSVLDRSSSYEQYF
cdr3_nt: TGCAGCGTCCTTGACAGGTCCTCCTCCTACGAGCAGTACTTC

clone_size: -
d_call: TRBD1
v_call: TRBV18
j_call: TRBJ1-6
cdr3_aa: CASSTDRVYNSPLHF
cdr3_nt: TGTGCCAGCTCAACCGACAGGGTCTATAATTCACCCCTCCACTTT

clone_size: -
d_call: -
v_call: TRBV20-1
j_call: TRBJ1-1
cdr3_aa: CSATLLTEAFF
cdr3_nt: TGCAGTGCTACCCTACTCACTGAAGCTTTCTTT

clone_size: -
d_call: -
v_call: TRBV28
j_call: TRBJ1-5
cdr3_aa: CASSFVGGNQPQHF
cdr3_nt: TGTGCCAGCAGTTTTGTCGGGGGCAATCAGCCCCAGCATTTT

clone_size: -
d_call: TRBD1
v_call: TRBV19
j_call: TRBJ2-7
cdr3_aa: CASSRDRGYEQYF
cdr3_nt: TGTGCCAGTAGTCGGGACAGGGGCTACGAGCAGTACTTC

clone_size: -
d_call: TRBD1
v_call: TRBV7-8
j_call: TRBJ1-4
cdr3_aa: CASSSLGQGGEKLFF
cdr3_nt: TGTGCCAGCAGCTCTCTTGGACAGGGTGGTGAAAAACTGTTTTTT

clone_size: once
d_call: -
v_call: TRBV11-2
j_call: TRBJ1-2
cdr3_aa: CASSPVGLRGQYGYTF
cdr3_nt: TGTGCCAGCAGCCCGGTAGGGCTCAGGGGACAATACGGCTACACCTTC

clone_size: -
d_call: -
v_call: TRBV11-2
j_call: TRBJ2-3
cdr3_aa: CASSLTGDTQYF
cdr3_nt: TGTGCCAGCAGCCTCACAGGAGATACGCAGTATTTT

clone_size: -
d_call: TRBD2
v_call: TRBV19
j_call: TRBJ2-7
cdr3_aa: CASSISSGRNEQYF
cdr3_nt: TGTGCCAGTAGTATATCTAGCGGGAGGAACGAGCAGTACTTC

clone_size: once
d_call: TRBD2
v_call: TRBV7-9
j_call: TRBJ2-1
cdr3_aa: CASSELSGGASHEQFF
cdr3_nt: TGTGCCAGCAGCGAACTTAGCGGGGGCGCCTCTCATGAGCAGTTCTTC

clone_size: -
d_call: -
v_call: TRBV21-1
j_call: TRBJ2-7
cdr3_aa: CASIYQGCYEQYF
cdr3_nt: TGTGCCAGCATCTATCAGGGGTGTTACGAGCAGTACTTC

clone_size: -
d_call: -
v_call: TRBV28
j_call: TRBJ1-5
cdr3_aa: CASSSGVHQPQHF
cdr3_nt: TGTGCCAGCAGTTCAGGGGTCCATCAGCCCCAGCATTTT

clone_size: -
d_call: -
v_call: TRBV27
j_call: TRBJ2-7
cdr3_aa: CASSLSTRLRYEQYF
cdr3_nt: TGTGCCAGCAGTTTATCGACTAGATTGCGCTACGAGCAGTACTTC

clone_size: -
d_call: TRBD1
v_call: TRBV19
j_call: TRBJ1-3
cdr3_aa: CASSPPIHAGGSRNTIYF
cdr3_nt: TGTGCCAGTAGCCCACCCATCCATGCAGGGGGCAGCCGAAACACCATATATTTT

clone_size: -
d_call: TRBD1
v_call: TRBV18
j_call: TRBJ2-7
cdr3_aa: CASSSPDRAHEQYF
cdr3_nt: TGTGCCAGCTCATCTCCCGACAGGGCCCACGAGCAGTACTTC

clone_size: -
d_call: -
v_call: TRBV2
j_call: TRBJ1-6
cdr3_aa: CASSISGDSPLHF
cdr3_nt: TGTGCCAGCTCCATTTCCGGGGATTCACCCCTCCACTTT

clone_size: -
d_call: -
v_call: TRBV19
j_call: TRBJ1-1
cdr3_aa: CASSRNTEAFF
cdr3_nt: TGTGCCAGTAGCAGGAACACTGAAGCTTTCTTT

clone_size: -
d_call: -
v_call: TRBV2
j_call: TRBJ2-3
cdr3_aa: CASGRIADNTDTQYF
cdr3_nt: TGTGCCAGCGGACGGATAGCGGATAACACAGATACGCAGTATTTT

clone_size: -
d_call: TRBD1
v_call: TRBV3-1/TRBV3-2
j_call: TRBJ1-3
cdr3_aa: CASSHNDRGGNTIYF
cdr3_nt: TGTGCCAGCAGCCACAACGACAGGGGGGGAAACACCATATATTTT

clone_size: -
d_call: -
v_call: TRBV7-9
j_call: TRBJ1-1
cdr3_aa: CAVSGGTEAFF
cdr3_nt: TGTGCAGTGTCGGGGGGCACTGAAGCTTTCTTT